This section outlines one TCR beta chain sequence together with its context. These data are taken from a study of cytomegalovirus exposure and HLA in healthy donors. The germline V gene encodes CDR1 SGHAT and CDR2 FQNNGV. This CDR3 is 14 amino acids long. V shed 3 bases and J shed 4 bases, with 12 bases lying between them. The PCR used 60 Vbeta and 13 Jbeta primers. Assay: immunoSEQ multiplex PCR; the TCRdb copy retains only in-frame clones and omits some. The sample consists of approximately 99,000 clones, roughly three quarters of them appearing once. The sample taken for sequencing was PBMCs. The clonotype was recovered from a male donor in good health and CMV-seropositive. The chain has TRBV11-2 and TRBJ1-1; possible D gene TRBD1, 5 bases. CDR3 in DNA: TGTGCCAGCAGCTTGGGGGGAACAAGCACTGAAGCTTTCTTT. This encodes CASSLGGTSTEAFF.